The 17 T cell receptor beta chains below were found in one sample sequenced in a study of shared clonotypes between healthy human individuals. Sequencing was performed with immunoSEQ multiplex PCR; in TCRdb, only in-frame clones are kept and a portion is missing. The sample lists around 180,000 clones, over 80% occurring once. Sequencing input: naive CD4+ T cells sorted from blood. Subset of the sample: CD45RA+ positively selected. These receptors originate from a woman aged 30 to 39 in good health.

As DNA, the CDR3 is TGTGCCAGCAGTCTCGGGGGCCCCAGCAATCAGCCCCAGCATTTT. This sequence encodes CASSLGGPSNQPQHF. This rearrangement joins TRBV28 to TRBJ1-5, with TRBD1 as a possible D gene (6 bases). The CDR3 runs 15 residues. Germline values: CDR1 MDHEN, CDR2 SYDVKM. V was shortened by 5 bases and J by 1 base, with 12 bases between the two germline ends.

V is TRBV19 and J is TRBJ1-1; TRBD1 is a possible D gene (6 bases). The germline V gene encodes CDR1 LNHDA and CDR2 SQIVND (reference sequence). The CDR3 is 13 residues long. Trimming removed 7 bases from V and 3 bases from J, with 12 bases in between. The chain's CDR3 is CASKTQGYTEAFF. The CDR3 DNA follows: TGTGCCAGTAAAACTCAGGGGTACACTGAAGCTTTCTTT.

The chain is built from TRBV19 and TRBJ1-4; D call uncertain. The V end was cut by 5 bases, the J end by 0 bases, with 13 bases between. The germline gives CDR1 LNHDA, CDR2 SQIVND (reference sequence). The CDR3 has 16 residues. For the CDR3, the DNA is TGTGCCAGTAGTCCGTTGGCAGGCCCAACTAATGAAAAACTGTTTTTT. This translates into CASSPLAGPTNEKLFF. The full variable domain, in which reference TRBV19 and TRBJ1-4 provide the parts outside the CDR3, is DGGITQSPKYLFRKEGQNVTLSCEQNLNHDAMYWYRQDPGQGLRLIYYSQIVNDFQKGDIAEGYSVSREKKESFPLTVTSAQKNPTAFYLCASSPLAGPTNEKLFFGSGTQLSVL.

The chain is built from TRBV19 and TRBJ1-5, with D hard to call. Germline lookup yields CDR1 LNHDA and CDR2 SQIVND (reference sequence). The CDR3 consists of 12 residues. V was cut by 4 bases and J by 5 bases, with 6 bases left in between. CDR3 in DNA: TGTGCCAGTAGTAAGGAAGATCAGCCCCAGCATTTT. This gives the protein CASSKEDQPQHF.

This clone was counted between two and nine times. The chain recombines TRBV7-9 with TRBJ1-2; no reliable D call. Germline-derived CDR1 and CDR2 are SEHNR and FQNEAQ (reference sequence). Trimming pared 5 bases from V and 3 bases from J, leaving 7 bases between. The CDR3 covers 12 residues. CDR3 DNA: TGTGCCAGCAGCGATGGTGACTATGGCTACACCTTC. Protein product: CASSDGDYGYTF.

The rearrangement uses TRBV7-3 and TRBJ2-3, with D possibly TRBD2 on 5 matching bases. The CDR3 has 15 amino acids. Per the germline V gene, CDR1 is SGHTA and CDR2 is FQGTGA. The ends were cut back, 4 bases at V and 2 bases at J, with 13 bases in the middle. CDR3 DNA sequence: TGTGCCAGCAGCTGGACTCCCTCAGCCACAGATACGCAGTATTTT. This translates into CASSWTPSATDTQYF.

The chain couples TRBV18 to TRBJ2-5, with 12 bases lining up with TRBD2. The J call may be in error: the DNA end matches TRBJ2-7 better. The CDR3 runs 14 residues. Germline V gives CDR1 KGHSH, CDR2 LQKENI. The CDR3 DNA follows: TGTGCCAGCTCAGAGACTAGCGGGAGTTACGAGCAGTACTTC. It is translated as CASSETSGSYEQYF.

This sequence joins TRBV18 and TRBJ1-1; D is undetermined. The germline V gene has CDR1 KGHSH and CDR2 LQKENI. This CDR3 has 14 residues. V was cut by 3 bases and J by 1 base, with 9 bases left in between. CDR3 amino acids: CASSPPSENTEAFF. CDR3 DNA sequence: TGTGCCAGCTCACCCCCGAGTGAGAACACTGAAGCTTTCTTT.

The chain recombines TRBV28 with TRBJ2-7; 7 nucleotides line up with TRBD1. The CDR3 is 15 residues long. The junction had 12 bases not matched to a gene; V was cut back by 6 bases and J by 4 bases. Germline lookup yields CDR1 MDHEN and CDR2 SYDVKM. CDR3 amino acids: CASSRPGQAGYEQYF. For the CDR3, the DNA is TGTGCCAGCAGCAGACCCGGACAGGCAGGTTACGAGCAGTACTTC. The full variable domain, its missing parts supplied by reference TRBV28 and TRBJ2-7, is DVKVTQSSRYLVKRTGEKVFLECVQDMDHENMFWYRQDPGLGLRLIYFSYDVKMKEKGDIPEGYSVSREKKERFSLILESASTNQTSMYLCASSRPGQAGYEQYFGPGTRLTVT.

The chain joins TRBV28 to TRBJ2-5; TRBD2 agrees at 7 bases. The CDR3 covers 15 residues. V dropped 3 bases and J dropped 4; count of bases not matched to a gene: 8. Looked up from germline, CDR1 is MDHEN and CDR2 is SYDVKM. CDR3 residues: CASSFGGSSTETQYF. CDR3 coding DNA: TGTGCCAGCAGTTTCGGCGGGAGTTCTACAGAGACCCAGTACTTC. Full variable domain (rest looked up from reference TRBV28 and TRBJ2-5): DVKVTQSSRYLVKRTGEKVFLECVQDMDHENMFWYRQDPGLGLRLIYFSYDVKMKEKGDIPEGYSVSREKKERFSLILESASTNQTSMYLCASSFGGSSTETQYFGPGTRLLVL.

This rearrangement joins TRBV6-1 to TRBJ2-7; possible D gene TRBD2, 6 bases. Germline V gives CDR1 MNHNS, CDR2 SASEGT. The CDR3 spans 16 residues. V lost 1 base to trimming and J lost 4 bases, with 17 bases between them. The CDR3 here is CASSEVKKAGTYEQYF. The CDR3 DNA reads as TGTGCCAGCAGTGAAGTTAAAAAGGCGGGGACTTACGAGCAGTACTTC.

This clone was picked up a small number of times. The CDR3 DNA follows: TGTGCCAGCAGCTTGACAGCGGGAGATCGTTACGAGCAGTACTTC. Translation: CASSLTAGDRYEQYF. The chain couples TRBV7-3 to TRBJ2-7; 8 bases are shared with TRBD2. Germline V gene sequence: CDR1 SGHTA, CDR2 FQGTGA. The CDR3 totals 15 residues. Trimming at V came to 3 bases and at J to 4 bases, leaving 8 bases not matched to a gene.

V usage is TRBV28 and J usage is TRBJ2-7; D unresolved. CDR1 is MDHEN, CDR2 SYDVKM, per germline. The CDR3 contains 14 residues. V lost 5 bases and J 0 bases, leaving 11 bases between the germline ends. CDR3 DNA: TGTGCCAGCAGTCTACCGGGCATCTCCTACGAGCAGTACTTC. This encodes CASSLPGISYEQYF. The full variable domain, completed using reference TRBV28 and TRBJ2-7, is DVKVTQSSRYLVKRTGEKVFLECVQDMDHENMFWYRQDPGLGLRLIYFSYDVKMKEKGDIPEGYSVSREKKERFSLILESASTNQTSMYLCASSLPGISYEQYFGPGTRLTVT.

This clone was observed once. The rearrangement links TRBV19 to TRBJ1-5, with D uncertain. CDR3 size: 15 residues. With 3 bases removed from V and 0 bases from J, the gap between germline ends came to 9 bases. Germline V gives CDR1 LNHDA, CDR2 SQIVND (reference sequence). The DNA of the CDR3 is TGTGCCAGTAGTATTTATACAGATAGCAATCAGCCCCAGCATTTT. This gives the protein CASSIYTDSNQPQHF.

The chain uses TRBV18 and TRBJ2-5; D unresolved. Germline V CDR1 and CDR2: KGHSH, LQKENI. This CDR3 spans 14 amino acids. V was cut by 1 base and J by 2 bases, with 8 bases left in between. CDR3 region: CASSPRLNQETQYF. The CDR3 nucleotides are TGTGCCAGCTCACCACGACTGAATCAAGAGACCCAGTACTTC.

This sequence joins TRBV25-1 and TRBJ2-7, with 10 bases aligning to TRBD2. V dropped 1 base and J dropped 1; count of bases not matched to a gene: 7. Per the germline V gene, CDR1 is MGHDK and CDR2 is SYGVNS. CDR3 size: 17 residues. The CDR3 DNA is TGTGCCAGCAGTGAATCGGCTAGCGGGAGTTTTTCCTACGAGCAGTACTTC. The encoded protein is CASSESASGSFSYEQYF.

V usage is TRBV6-5 and J usage is TRBJ2-3; unclear D gene. V lost 9 bases to trimming and J lost 2 bases, with 9 bases between them. Germline lookup yields CDR1 MNHEY and CDR2 SVGAGI. The CDR3 loop spans 12 amino acids. In nucleotides, the CDR3 is TGTGCCAGTGGGCGATTCACAGATACGCAGTATTTT. Encoded protein: CASGRFTDTQYF.